This passage covers 18 T cell receptor beta chains from one sample sequenced in a study of OX40 agonist ivuxolimab in advanced cancers. The data were produced by immunoSEQ multiplex PCR, yet TCRdb's version contains in-frame clones alone and is incomplete. The sample lists about 86,000 clones, roughly nine tenths seen once, with approximately 1.5% in the top ten. The sample here was CD4+ or CD8+ T cells sorted from blood, taken in a trial of the OX40 agonist ivuxolimab. Source of these receptors: an adult with an advanced solid tumor such as melanoma, head and neck, liver or kidney cancer.

The CDR3 is CASRTVNSGNTIYF. The DNA for the CDR3 is TGTGCCAGTAGAACAGTGAACTCTGGAAACACCATATATTTT. J is TRBJ1-3 and V is TRBV19; D not resolved. With 6 bases removed from V and 0 bases from J, the gap between germline ends came to 9 bases. The CDR3 spans 14 residues. Germline assignment: CDR1 LNHDA and CDR2 SQIVND (reference sequence).

V gene TRBV7-9 combines with J gene TRBJ2-3; D is possibly TRBD1 or TRBD2 (5 bases each). The CDR3 consists of 16 residues. CDR1 SEHNR and CDR2 FQNEAQ come from the germline V gene (reference sequence). The V and J ends lost 1 base and 2 bases respectively, with 13 bases between them. The CDR3 protein is CASSLGLQGATDTQYF. The CDR3 DNA reads TGTGCCAGCAGCTTAGGTCTGCAGGGAGCCACAGATACGCAGTATTTT.

This sequence joins TRBV7-9 and TRBJ2-2, with 9 bases that match TRBD1. J gave up 4 bases and V 5 bases, and 5 bases lay outside the gene matches. The CDR3 totals 15 residues. The germline CDR1 and CDR2 sequences are SEHNR and FQNEAQ (reference sequence). CDR3 sequence (DNA): TGTGCCAGCAGCCGGGACAGGGCGCCCACCGGGGAGCTGTTTTTT. Its protein is CASSRDRAPTGELFF.

This clone has just one count. The chain carries TRBV28 and TRBJ1-5; D is ambiguous. The germline gives CDR1 MDHEN, CDR2 SYDVKM. This CDR3 is built from 16 residues. With 4 bases removed from V and 3 bases from J, the gap between germline ends came to 16 bases. The CDR3 DNA sequence: TGTGCCAGCAGTTGGTACCGGCCCCTCTACAATCAGCCCCAGCATTTT. Protein sequence: CASSWYRPLYNQPQHF.

J is TRBJ2-1 and V is TRBV13; D may be TRBD1 (5 bases). Looked up from germline, CDR1 is PRHDT and CDR2 is FYEKMQ (reference sequence). Trimming removed 2 bases from V and 9 bases from J, with 11 bases in between. This CDR3 comprises 13 residues. CDR3 coding DNA: TGTGCCAGCAGCTTATCGATCCAGGGTGAGCAGTTCTTC. This encodes CASSLSIQGEQFF.

The V gene is TRBV7-2, the J gene TRBJ1-5; no reliable D call. Trimming took off 3 bases at V and 9 bases at J, with 6 bases between the two ends. The CDR3 spans 11 residues. Germline-derived CDR1 and CDR2 are SGHTA and FQGNSA. The CDR3: CASSLVGPQHF. The DNA of the CDR3 is TGTGCCAGCAGCTTGGTGGGGCCCCAGCATTTT. Together with reference TRBV7-2 and TRBJ1-5, the CDR3 gives the full variable domain: GAGVSQSPSNKVTEKGKDVELRCDPISGHTALYWYRQSLGQGLEFLIYFQGNSAPDKSGLPSDRFSAERTGGSVSTLTIQRTQQEDSAVYLCASSLVGPQHFGDGTRLSIL.

Concerning this clone: An end of the junction does not agree with germline; a read error may underlie this. The chain couples TRBV5-1 to TRBJ1-1; D gene unclear. This CDR3 comprises 14 residues. Germline assignment: CDR1 SGHRS and CDR2 YFSETQ. The CDR3 DNA sequence: TGCGCCAGCAGCTACGGACGGGCGAACACTGAAACTTTCTTT. Protein product: CASSYGRANTETFF.

The chain combines TRBV19 with TRBJ1-1; a possible D gene is TRBD1 (6 bases). Germline lookup yields CDR1 LNHDA and CDR2 SQIVND (reference sequence). The ends were cut back, 5 bases at V and 3 bases at J, with 16 bases in the middle. This CDR3 is built from 15 residues. In DNA form, the CDR3 reads TGTGCCAGTAGTGCTGAAGGGGGTCGGGACACTGAAGCTTTCTTT. Its protein is CASSAEGGRDTEAFF.

CDR3 in DNA: TGTGCCAGCAGCTCAGACAGCTACACTGAAGCTTTCTTT. Translation: CASSSDSYTEAFF. This chain joins TRBV11-3 and TRBJ1-1; D is possibly TRBD1 (5 bases). V lost 4 bases and J lost 3, with 9 bases in between. In germline, CDR1 is SGHNT, CDR2 YENEEA. The length of the CDR3 is 13 residues.

The count of this clone is one. The genes are TRBV5-1 and TRBJ2-5; 7 nucleotides line up with TRBD2. The CDR3 is 14 residues long. Germline V gene sequence: CDR1 SGHRS, CDR2 YFSETQ. V shed 7 bases and J 4 bases; nucleotides not matched to a gene: 10. The CDR3 DNA reads TGCGCCAGCGGGTCTGGACTAGTGGTAGAGACCCAGTACTTC. Protein: CASGSGLVVETQYF.

The V and J genes are TRBV5-1 and TRBJ1-4; the D gene is possibly TRBD1 (6 bases). The V end lost 7 bases, the J end lost 2 bases, and 15 bases lay between the germline ends. The CDR3 has 15 amino acids. CDR1 SGHRS and CDR2 YFSETQ come from the germline V gene. CDR3 loop: CASQTQGGTNEKLFF. CDR3 coding DNA: TGCGCCAGCCAAACACAGGGAGGGACTAATGAAAAACTGTTTTTT.

The chain recombines TRBV7-9 with TRBJ2-1; 9 bases are shared with TRBD1. The V and J ends lost 5 bases and 7 bases, in that order; junction bases with no gene match: 9. The CDR3 runs 15 residues. The V gene's germline CDR1 is SEHNR and CDR2 FQNEAQ (reference sequence). The CDR3 DNA is TGTGCCAGCAGCCCGGGACAGGGTTGGATGAATGAGCAGTTCTTC. It translates to CASSPGQGWMNEQFF.

The genes are TRBV27 and TRBJ2-5, with D perhaps matching TRBD2 (5 bases). CDR1 and CDR2 from the germline V gene are MNHEY and SMNVEV (reference sequence). The CDR3 length is 13 residues. V lost 8 bases to trimming and J lost 5 bases, with 15 bases between them. The CDR3 region is CASSPRVAETQYF. CDR3 bases: TGTGCCAGCTCCCCTAGGGTAGCGGAGACCCAGTACTTC.

The rearrangement joins TRBV28 to TRBJ2-7; 7 bases agree with TRBD1. The CDR3 contains 14 residues. V lost 5 bases to trimming and J lost 2 bases; unmatched junction nucleotides: 6. Germline CDR1 and CDR2: MDHEN and SYDVKM. CDR3 sequence reads: CASSNRGRAYEQYF. DNA of the CDR3: TGTGCCAGCAGTAACAGGGGTAGGGCCTACGAGCAGTACTTC. Full variable domain (remainder filled in from reference TRBV28 and TRBJ2-7): DVKVTQSSRYLVKRTGEKVFLECVQDMDHENMFWYRQDPGLGLRLIYFSYDVKMKEKGDIPEGYSVSREKKERFSLILESASTNQTSMYLCASSNRGRAYEQYFGPGTRLTVT.

The genes are TRBV30 and TRBJ2-1, with D possibly being TRBD2 (5 bases). The V gene lost 0 bases and the J gene lost 10 bases, with 7 bases spanning the gap. Germline assignment: CDR1 GTSNPN and CDR2 SVGIG (reference sequence). The CDR3 spans 11 residues. The CDR3 bases are TGTGCCTGGAGTGTCCCGGGGGAGCAGTTCTTC. Translation gives CAWSVPGEQFF.

The V call is TRBV21-1, the J call TRBJ2-7; the table names TRBD1, a call not compared with the DNA. TRBV21-1 is marked as a pseudogene. The CDR3 is 16 residues long. DNA for the CDR3: TGTGCCAGCAGCAAAAATGGGACAGATCTACCCTACGAGCAGTACTTC. Amino acid sequence: CASSKNGTDLPYEQYF.

The chain combines TRBV18 with TRBJ2-7; no clear D. CDR1 is KGHSH, CDR2 LQKENI, per germline. The CDR3 length is 14 residues. V was shortened by 5 bases and J by 2 bases, with 13 bases between the two germline ends. The CDR3 coding sequence is TGTGCCAGCTCATCTCGGACGGAAGCCTACGAGCAGTACTTC. It yields the protein CASSSRTEAYEQYF.

This clone was observed a single time. This sequence joins TRBV6-5 and TRBJ2-3; 8 nucleotides agree with TRBD1. The CDR3 runs to 14 residues. Germline trimming cut 7 bases from V and 0 bases from J; bases unmatched to any gene: 3. Germline V gene sequence: CDR1 MNHEY, CDR2 SVGAGI. The CDR3 loop is CASTRTGSTDTQYF. The CDR3 nucleotides are TGTGCCAGCACTAGGACAGGGAGCACAGATACGCAGTATTTT.